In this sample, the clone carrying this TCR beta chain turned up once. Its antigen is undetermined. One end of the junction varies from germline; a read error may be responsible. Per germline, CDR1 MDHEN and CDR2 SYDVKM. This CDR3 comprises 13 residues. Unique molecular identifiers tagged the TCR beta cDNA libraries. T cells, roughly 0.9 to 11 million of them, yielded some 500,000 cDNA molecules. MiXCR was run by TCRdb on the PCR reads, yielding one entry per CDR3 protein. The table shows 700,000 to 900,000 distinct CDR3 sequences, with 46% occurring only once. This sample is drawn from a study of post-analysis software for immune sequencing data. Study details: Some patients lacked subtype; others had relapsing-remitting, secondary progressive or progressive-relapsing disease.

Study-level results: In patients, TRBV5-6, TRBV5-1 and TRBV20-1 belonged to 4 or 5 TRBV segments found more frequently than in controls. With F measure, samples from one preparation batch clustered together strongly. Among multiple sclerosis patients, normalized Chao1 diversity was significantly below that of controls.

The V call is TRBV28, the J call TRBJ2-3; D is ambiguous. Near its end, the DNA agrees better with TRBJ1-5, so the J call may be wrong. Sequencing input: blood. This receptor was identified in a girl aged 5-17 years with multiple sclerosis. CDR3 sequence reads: CARSLVAYQPQHF. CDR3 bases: TGTGCCAGAAGTTTAGTGGCATATCAGCCCCAGCATTTT.